This T cell receptor (beta chain) is from a study of human T cells and chemical hapten exposure. On the study more broadly: Patients were given diphenylcyclopropenone on the scalp weekly across the roughly 25-week study.

Of note for this clonotype: What it binds is unknown.

Study results and limitations: Sensitization with DPC brought no change to TCRs above 1 in 1000 in frequency.

The germline V and J ends were trimmed by 1 base and 4 bases, with 14 bases remaining between them. Germline CDR1 SGHAT, CDR2 FQNNGV. The CDR3 runs to 15 residues. Stated time point: patch test 3, about 24 weeks after DPC sensitization. Treatment specified: therapeutic diphenylcyclopropenone sensitization with weekly scalp DPC. People who gave samples had alopecia, were 18 to 70 years old, and were suitable for DPC. Unique molecular identifiers were attached to individual cDNA molecules within the library. TCRdb re-derived calls from the RACE reads in MiXCR, one entry per CDR3 protein. The sample includes roughly 84,000 distinct CDR3 sequences, approximately 11% of them seen just once.

V and J are TRBV11-2 and TRBJ2-7; no firm D call. The origin of this receptor is a woman between 45 and 60 years old with alopecia areata. Some clones in this sample may be carry-over from other donors' samples. This specimen was whole blood, taken in connection with sensitization to the hapten diphenylcyclopropenone (DPC). CDR3 protein: CASSLGAFDRYEQYF. The CDR3 nucleotides are TGTGCCAGCAGCTTAGGAGCTTTCGACCGATACGAGCAGTACTTC.